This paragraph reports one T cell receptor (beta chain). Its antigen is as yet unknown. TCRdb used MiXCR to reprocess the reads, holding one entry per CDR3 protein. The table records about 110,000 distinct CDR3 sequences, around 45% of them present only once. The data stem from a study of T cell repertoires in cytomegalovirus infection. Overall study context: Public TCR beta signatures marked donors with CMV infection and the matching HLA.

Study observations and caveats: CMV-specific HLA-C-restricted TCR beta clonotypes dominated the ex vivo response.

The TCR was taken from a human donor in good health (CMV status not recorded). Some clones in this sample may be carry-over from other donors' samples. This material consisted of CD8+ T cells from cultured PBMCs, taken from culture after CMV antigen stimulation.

This chain's CDR3 is CASSLAQGITYNEQFF. The CDR3 bases are TGTGCCAGCAGTTTAGCCCAGGGTATAACCTACAATGAGCAGTTCTTC. This chain connects TRBV27 to TRBJ2-1; weak D call: TRBD1 (5 bases). V lost 2 bases, J lost 2 bases, and 13 bases lay in between. Germline V CDR1 and CDR2: MNHEY, SMNVEV (reference sequence). CDR3 length: 16 residues.